The rows below give T cell receptor beta chains drawn from one sample of a study of cytomegalovirus exposure and HLA in healthy donors. Assay: immunoSEQ multiplex PCR; the TCRdb copy retains only in-frame clones and omits some. The sample lists some 54,000 clones; around nine tenths were seen once. Specimen: PBMCs. The receptors come from a man aged 18 to 29 in good health and CMV-seronegative. CDR3s include the opening cysteine and the closing phenylalanine or tryptophan. A D gene is named only where the DNA matches it firmly. Some rows have no size entry. The others give once, few or many, or a class for an expanded clone.

D: NA; J: TRBJ2-3; V: TRBV13; size: NA; DNA: TGTGCCAGCAGCCCCGTGAGGGAGAGGACCACAGATACGCAGTATTTT; CDR3: CASSPVRERTTDTQYF
D: TRBD2; J: TRBJ2-5; V: TRBV7-9; size: NA; DNA: TGTGCCAGCAGCTTATACCTAGCGGAGGTCCAAGAGACCCAGTACTTC; CDR3: CASSLYLAEVQETQYF
D: TRBD1; J: TRBJ2-5; V: TRBV7-9; size: NA; DNA: TGTGCCAGCAGCCCCCCCCGGACAGGAAAGAAGACCCAGTACTTC; CDR3: CASSPPRTGKKTQYF
D: TRBD2; J: TRBJ2-2; V: TRBV6-5; size: NA; DNA: TGTGCCAGCCATCCCAGCGGGAGGGCCTCAGGGGAGCTGTTTTTT; CDR3: CASHPSGRASGELFF
D: NA; J: TRBJ2-3; V: TRBV2; size: once; DNA: TGTGCCAGCAGGCCTAACACAGATACGCAGTATTTT; CDR3: CASRPNTDTQYF
D: NA; J: TRBJ1-1; V: TRBV19; size: NA; DNA: TGTGCCAGTAGTATCCTCCCCGGTCGCACTGAAGCTTTCTTT; CDR3: CASSILPGRTEAFF
D: TRBD2; J: TRBJ2-2; V: TRBV15; size: NA; DNA: TGTGCCACCAGGCCCCGGCTAGCGGTAGGCACCGGGGAGCTGTTTTTT; CDR3: CATRPRLAVGTGELFF
D: NA; J: TRBJ1-1; V: TRBV5-1; size: once; DNA: TGCGCCAGCAAGGAGGAGAACACTGAAGCTTTCTTT; CDR3: CASKEENTEAFF
D: TRBD1; J: TRBJ2-6; V: TRBV7-9; size: NA; DNA: TGTGCCAGCAGCTCCCCCTCCGGACAGGGAAGCTCTGGGGCCAACGTCCTGACTTTC; CDR3: CASSSPSGQGSSGANVLTF
D: TRBD2; J: TRBJ2-1; V: TRBV13; size: NA; DNA: TGTGCCAGCAGGCCTCGGACGGGAGGGTCCTACAATGAGCAGTTCTTC; CDR3: CASRPRTGGSYNEQFF
D: NA; J: TRBJ2-3; V: TRBV29-1; size: NA; DNA: TGCAGCGTTGAAGGTGTAATTAAAGATACGCAGTATTTT; CDR3: CSVEGVIKDTQYF
D: TRBD2; J: TRBJ2-7; V: TRBV19; size: NA; DNA: TGTGCCGACCCCAGTGCTCCCAGCCCCGGGGGGAGGTTACCCTACGAGCAGTACTTC; CDR3: CADPSAPSPGGRLPYEQYF
D: TRBD2; J: TRBJ2-2; V: TRBV7-2; size: few; DNA: TGTGCCAGCAGCCTTACGGGGGGCACCGGGGAGCTGTTTTTT; CDR3: CASSLTGGTGELFF
D: TRBD2; J: TRBJ2-1; V: TRBV5-1; size: NA; DNA: TGCGCCAGCAGCTTGTTTACTAGCGGGATGGGGAATGAGCAGTTCTTC; CDR3: CASSLFTSGMGNEQFF
D: TRBD2; J: TRBJ2-7; V: TRBV14; size: NA; DNA: TGTGCCAGCAGCCAAGAGACTAGCGATGAGCAGTACTTC; CDR3: CASSQETSDEQYF